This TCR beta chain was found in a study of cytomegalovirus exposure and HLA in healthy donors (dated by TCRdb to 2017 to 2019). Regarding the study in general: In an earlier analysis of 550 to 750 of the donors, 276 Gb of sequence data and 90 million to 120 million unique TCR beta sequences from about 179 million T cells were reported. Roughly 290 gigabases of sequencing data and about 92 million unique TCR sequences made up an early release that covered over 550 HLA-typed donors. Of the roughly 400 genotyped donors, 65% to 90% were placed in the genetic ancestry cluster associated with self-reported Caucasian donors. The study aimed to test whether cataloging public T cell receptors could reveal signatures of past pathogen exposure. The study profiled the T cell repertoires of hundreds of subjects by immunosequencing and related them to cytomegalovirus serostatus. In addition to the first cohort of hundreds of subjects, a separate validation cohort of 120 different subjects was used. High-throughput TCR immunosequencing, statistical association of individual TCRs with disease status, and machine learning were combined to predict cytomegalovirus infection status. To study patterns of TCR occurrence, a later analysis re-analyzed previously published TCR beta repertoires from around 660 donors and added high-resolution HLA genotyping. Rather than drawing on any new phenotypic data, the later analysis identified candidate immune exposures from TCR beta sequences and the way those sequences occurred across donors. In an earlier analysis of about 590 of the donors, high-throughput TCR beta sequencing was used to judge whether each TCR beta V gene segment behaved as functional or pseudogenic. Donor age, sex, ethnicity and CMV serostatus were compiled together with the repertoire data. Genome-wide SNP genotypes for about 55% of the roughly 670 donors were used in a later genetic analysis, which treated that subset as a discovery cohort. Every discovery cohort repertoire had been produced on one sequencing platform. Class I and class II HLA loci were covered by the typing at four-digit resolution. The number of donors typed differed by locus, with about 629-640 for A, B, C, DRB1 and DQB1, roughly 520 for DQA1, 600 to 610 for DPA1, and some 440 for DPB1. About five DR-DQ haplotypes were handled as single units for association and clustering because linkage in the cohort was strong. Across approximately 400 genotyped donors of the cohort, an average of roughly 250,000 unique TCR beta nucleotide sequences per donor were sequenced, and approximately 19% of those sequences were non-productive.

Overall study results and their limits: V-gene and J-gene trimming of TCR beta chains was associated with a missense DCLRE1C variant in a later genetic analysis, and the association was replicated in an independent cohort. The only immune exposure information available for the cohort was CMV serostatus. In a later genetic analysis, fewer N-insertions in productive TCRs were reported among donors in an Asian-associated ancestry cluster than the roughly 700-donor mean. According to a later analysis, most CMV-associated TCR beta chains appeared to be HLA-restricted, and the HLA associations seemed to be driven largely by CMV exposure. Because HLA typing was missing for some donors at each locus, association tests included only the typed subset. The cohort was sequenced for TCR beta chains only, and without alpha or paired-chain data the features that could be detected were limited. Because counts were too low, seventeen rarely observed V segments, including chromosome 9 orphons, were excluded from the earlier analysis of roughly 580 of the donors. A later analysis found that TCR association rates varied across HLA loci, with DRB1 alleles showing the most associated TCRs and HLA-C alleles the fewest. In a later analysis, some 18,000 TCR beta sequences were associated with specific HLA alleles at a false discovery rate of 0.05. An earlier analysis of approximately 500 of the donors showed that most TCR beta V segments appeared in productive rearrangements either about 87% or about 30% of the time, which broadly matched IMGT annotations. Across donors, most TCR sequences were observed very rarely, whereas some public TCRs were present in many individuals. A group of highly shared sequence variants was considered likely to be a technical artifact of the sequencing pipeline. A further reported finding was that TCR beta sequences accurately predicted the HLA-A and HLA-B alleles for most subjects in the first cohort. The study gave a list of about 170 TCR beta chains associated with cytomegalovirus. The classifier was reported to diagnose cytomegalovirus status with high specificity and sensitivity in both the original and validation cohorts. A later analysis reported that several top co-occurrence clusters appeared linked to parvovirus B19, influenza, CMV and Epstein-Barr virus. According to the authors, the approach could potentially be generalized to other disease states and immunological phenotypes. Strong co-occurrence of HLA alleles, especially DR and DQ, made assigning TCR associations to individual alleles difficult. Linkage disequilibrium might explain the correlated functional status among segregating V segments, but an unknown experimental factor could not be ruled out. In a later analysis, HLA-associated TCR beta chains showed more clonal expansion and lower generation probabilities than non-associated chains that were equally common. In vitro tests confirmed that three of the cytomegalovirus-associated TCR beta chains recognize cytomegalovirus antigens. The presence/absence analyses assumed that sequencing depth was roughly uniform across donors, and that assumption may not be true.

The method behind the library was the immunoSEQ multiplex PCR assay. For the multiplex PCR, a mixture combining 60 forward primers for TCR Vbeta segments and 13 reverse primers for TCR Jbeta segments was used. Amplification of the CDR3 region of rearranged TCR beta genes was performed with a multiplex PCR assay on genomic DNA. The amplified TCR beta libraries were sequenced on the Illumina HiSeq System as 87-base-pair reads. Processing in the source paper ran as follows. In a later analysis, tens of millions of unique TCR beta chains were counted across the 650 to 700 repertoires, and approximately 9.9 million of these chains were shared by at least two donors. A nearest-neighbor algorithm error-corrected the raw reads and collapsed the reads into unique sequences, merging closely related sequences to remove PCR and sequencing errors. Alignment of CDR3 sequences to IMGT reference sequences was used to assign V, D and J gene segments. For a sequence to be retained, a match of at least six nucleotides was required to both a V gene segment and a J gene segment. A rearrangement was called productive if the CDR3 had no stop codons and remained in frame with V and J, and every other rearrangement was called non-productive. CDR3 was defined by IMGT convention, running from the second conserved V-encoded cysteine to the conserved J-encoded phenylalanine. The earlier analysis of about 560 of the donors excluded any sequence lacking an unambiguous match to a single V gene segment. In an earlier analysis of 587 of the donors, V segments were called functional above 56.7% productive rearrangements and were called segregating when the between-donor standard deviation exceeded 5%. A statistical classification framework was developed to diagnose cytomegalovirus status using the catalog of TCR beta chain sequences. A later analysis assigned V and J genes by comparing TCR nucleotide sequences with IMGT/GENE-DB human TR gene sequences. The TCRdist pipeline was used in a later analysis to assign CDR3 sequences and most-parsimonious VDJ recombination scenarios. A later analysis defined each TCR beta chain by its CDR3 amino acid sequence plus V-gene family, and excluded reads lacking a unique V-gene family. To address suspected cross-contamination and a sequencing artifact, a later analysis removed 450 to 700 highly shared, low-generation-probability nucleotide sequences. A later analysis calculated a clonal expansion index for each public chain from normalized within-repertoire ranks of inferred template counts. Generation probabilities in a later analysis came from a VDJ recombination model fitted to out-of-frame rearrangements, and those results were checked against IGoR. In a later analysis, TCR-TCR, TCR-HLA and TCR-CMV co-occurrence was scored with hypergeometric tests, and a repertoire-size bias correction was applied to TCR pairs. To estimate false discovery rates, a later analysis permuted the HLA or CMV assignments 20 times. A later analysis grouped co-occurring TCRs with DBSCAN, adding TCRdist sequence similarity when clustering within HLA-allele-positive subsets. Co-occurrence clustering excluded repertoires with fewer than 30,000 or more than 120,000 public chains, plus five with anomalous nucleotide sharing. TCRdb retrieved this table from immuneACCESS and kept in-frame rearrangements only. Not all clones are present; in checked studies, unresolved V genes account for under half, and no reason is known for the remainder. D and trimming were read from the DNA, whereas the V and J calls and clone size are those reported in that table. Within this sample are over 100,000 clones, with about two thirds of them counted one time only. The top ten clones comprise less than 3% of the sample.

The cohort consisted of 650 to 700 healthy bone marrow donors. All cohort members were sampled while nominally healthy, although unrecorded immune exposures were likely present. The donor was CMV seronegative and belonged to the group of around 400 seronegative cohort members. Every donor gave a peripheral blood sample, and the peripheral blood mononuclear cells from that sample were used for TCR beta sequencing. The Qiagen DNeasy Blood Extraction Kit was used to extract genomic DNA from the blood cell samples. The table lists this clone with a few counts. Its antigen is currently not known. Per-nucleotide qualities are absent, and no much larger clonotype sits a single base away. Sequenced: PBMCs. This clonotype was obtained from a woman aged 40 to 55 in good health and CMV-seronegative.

The CDR3 reads as follows: CASSLRDSNQPQHF. The DNA is TGTGCCAGCAGCTTGCGGGATAGCAATCAGCCCCAGCATTTT. The chain is assembled from TRBV7-9 and TRBJ1-5; the D gene cannot be named for sure. The trim is 3 bases for V and 0 bases for J, with a gap of 6 bases between the germline ends. CDR1 SEHNR and CDR2 FQNEAQ are derived from the germline V gene (reference sequence). The CDR3 runs 14 residues from the cysteine to the phenylalanine. Here the CDR3 DNA is all that survives: 42 bases in frame from base 1.